This T cell receptor beta chain was recorded in a study of T cell repertoires in cytomegalovirus infection. TCRdb itself ran the reads through MiXCR, one entry per CDR3 protein. This table has around 530,000 distinct CDR3 sequences, 16% appearing once. V lost 0 bases, J lost 1 base, and 5 bases lay in between. CDR1 and CDR2 from the germline V gene are SGDLS and YYNGEE. The CDR3 is made up of 14 amino acids. This clonotype has a handful of counts. The clonotype originates from a human donor in good health (CMV status not recorded). Some clones in this sample may be carry-over from other donors' samples. Sequenced sample: CD8+ T cells from PBMCs. The chain recombines TRBV9 with TRBJ2-4, with D perhaps matching TRBD1 (5 bases). The CDR3 nucleotides are TGTGCCAGCAGCGTAGGACAGGCCAAAAACATTCAGTACTTC. This encodes CASSVGQAKNIQYF.